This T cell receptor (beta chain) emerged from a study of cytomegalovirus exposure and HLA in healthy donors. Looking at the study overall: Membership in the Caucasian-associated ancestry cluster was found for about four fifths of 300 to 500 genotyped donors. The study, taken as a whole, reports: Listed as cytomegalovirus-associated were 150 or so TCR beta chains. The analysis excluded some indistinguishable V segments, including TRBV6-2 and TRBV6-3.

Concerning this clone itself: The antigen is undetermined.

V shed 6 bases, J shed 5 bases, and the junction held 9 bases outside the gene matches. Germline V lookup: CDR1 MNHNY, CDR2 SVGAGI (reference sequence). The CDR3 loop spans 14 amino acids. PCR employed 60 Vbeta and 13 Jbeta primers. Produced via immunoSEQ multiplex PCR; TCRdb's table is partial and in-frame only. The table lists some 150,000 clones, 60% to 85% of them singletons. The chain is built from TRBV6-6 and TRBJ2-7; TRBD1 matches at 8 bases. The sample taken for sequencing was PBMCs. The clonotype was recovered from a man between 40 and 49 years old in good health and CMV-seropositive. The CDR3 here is CASRTMPGQDEQYF. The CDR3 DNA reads TGTGCCAGCAGGACTATGCCGGGACAGGACGAGCAGTACTTC.